This T cell receptor (beta chain) emerged from a study of blood T cells in healthy people across ages. Study-wide findings and caveats: Older individuals had lower TCR beta diversity per million T cells (the decline was roughly linear).

Peripheral blood was drawn, about 9.7 milliliters per donor. In the case of this clonotype: Its antigen is as yet unknown. This may come from a read error, since a much larger clone is one base off.

With a J-beta primer mix and a sample-barcoded 5' primer, a second PCR ran roughly 6 to 11 cycles. Every cDNA molecule carried a tag from a template-switch adaptor bearing 12 random nucleotides. TCRdb reprocessed the 5' RACE reads via MiXCR and lists one record per CDR3 protein. The sample carries some 900,000 distinct CDR3 sequences, about 30% recorded once. The CDR3 is 16 residues long. Germline CDR1 MGHRA, CDR2 YSYEKL. The TCR was taken from an elderly woman in good health. The chain employs TRBV4-1 and TRBJ2-1; D might be TRBD1 (6 bases). The sequenced sample was blood. The CDR3 region is CASSQETGYSCNEQFF. The CDR3 bases are TGCGCCAGCAGCCAAGAGACAGGATACTCCTGCAATGAGCAGTTCTTC.